A single sample gave rise to the 15 T cell receptor beta chains below, sequenced in a study of T cells in Graves' hyperthyroidism and ophthalmopathy. The investigators amplified TCR beta CDR3 regions from RNA transcripts. First-round RT-PCR of the TCR CDR3 relied on the HTBI primer set. TCRdb reprocessed the multiplex PCR reads via MiXCR and lists one record per CDR3 protein. Of about 300,000 distinct CDR3 sequences in the sample, roughly a fifth were seen once. The specimen sequenced was blood. The receptor source for this set is a man aged 45-65 years with Graves' ophthalmopathy.

The genes are TRBV5-1 and TRBJ2-6; D is unclear. CDR1 and CDR2 from the germline V gene are SGHRS and YFSETQ. The CDR3 is made up of 14 amino acids. Trimming took 4 bases from V and 1 from J, leaving 6 bases between them. The CDR3 is CASSKASGANVLTF. The CDR3 DNA is TGCGCCAGCAGCAAAGCTTCTGGGGCCAACGTCCTGACTTTC. Drawing the rest from reference TRBV5-1 and TRBJ2-6, the complete variable domain is KAGVTQTPRYLIKTRGQQVTLSCSPISGHRSVSWYQQTPGQGLQFLFEYFSETQRNKGNFPGRFSGRQFSNSRSEMNVSTLELGDSALYLCASSKASGANVLTFGAGSRLTVL.

A remark on this clonotype: This may stem from a read error, because a much larger clone lies one nucleotide away. The chain is built from TRBV27 and TRBJ2-1; 11 positions match TRBD2. V shed 5 bases, J shed 10 bases, and the junction held 16 bases outside the gene matches. Germline V gene sequence: CDR1 MNHEY, CDR2 SMNVEV (reference sequence). The length of the CDR3 is 17 residues. CDR3 in DNA: TGTGCCAGCAGTCCTACTAGCGGGAGAGTCGTAAGGTACGAGCAGTTCTTC. Protein sequence: CASSPTSGRVVRYEQFF.

At least ten counts were recorded for this clonotype. The CDR3 spells CAIIVGVGELFF. The CDR3 DNA follows: TGTGCCATCATCGTGGGGGTCGGGGAGCTGTTTTTT. The chain has TRBV2 and TRBJ2-2, with D possibly called TRBD1 or TRBD2 (5 bases each). Trimming took off 10 bases at V and 7 bases at J, with 13 bases between the two ends. Germline CDR1 is SNHLY and CDR2 is FYNNEI. The CDR3 has 12 residues.

This clonotype was seen ten or more times. The gene calls are TRBV11-3 and TRBJ2-3, with a tentative D call TRBD2 (6 bases). With 4 bases removed from V and 3 bases from J, the gap between germline ends came to 11 bases. The CDR3 spans 14 residues. CDR1 SGHNT and CDR2 YENEEA come from the germline V gene. The CDR3 spells CASSSGLETDTQYF. CDR3 DNA sequence: TGTGCCAGCAGCTCGGGACTGGAAACAGATACGCAGTATTTT.

V is TRBV7-8 and J is TRBJ2-3; 9 bases map to TRBD2. The CDR3 contains 17 residues. The germline V gene encodes CDR1 SGHVS and CDR2 FQNEAQ. Germline trimming cut 3 bases from V and 0 bases from J; bases unmatched to any gene: 7. The CDR3: CASSLVGAGGSTDTQYF. The CDR3 DNA follows: TGTGCCAGCAGCTTGGTCGGGGCGGGAGGGAGCACAGATACGCAGTATTTT.

This rearrangement joins TRBV18 to TRBJ1-5; TRBD1 matches 7 bases. This CDR3 has 17 residues. From germline, CDR1 is KGHSH and CDR2 LQKENI. The trim removed 4 bases at V and 3 bases at J, leaving 12 bases unmatched. The DNA for the CDR3 is TGTGCCAGCTCACTAAGGAACACAGGGGCATTCAATCAGCCCCAGCATTTT. It encodes CASSLRNTGAFNQPQHF.

Ten or more counts support this clonotype. The V call is TRBV7-6, the J call TRBJ1-1, with no clear D. This CDR3 has 12 amino acids. Germline-derived CDR1 and CDR2 are SGHVS and FNYEAQ. V was pared by 5 bases and J by 2 bases, with 6 bases between. CDR3 in amino acids: CASSPDNTEAFF. The CDR3 region has the DNA TGTGCCAGCAGCCCTGATAACACTGAAGCTTTCTTT. The full variable domain, with the rest looked up from reference TRBV7-6 and TRBJ1-1, is GAGVSQSPRYKVTKRGQDVALRCDPISGHVSLYWYRQALGQGPEFLTYFNYEAQQDKSGLPNDRFSAERPEGSISTLTIQRTEQRDSAMYRCASSPDNTEAFFGQGTRLTVV.

The chain is built from TRBV5-1 and TRBJ2-7, with D perhaps TRBD1 or TRBD2 (5 bases each). Germline V gene data show CDR1 as SGHRS and CDR2 as YFSETQ. Trimming left V 4 bases short and J 7 bases short, with 12 bases between. This CDR3 has 12 residues. CDR3 in DNA: TGCGCCAGCAGCAGAGATGGGGGAGAGCAGTACTTC. As protein: CASSRDGGEQYF.

The CDR3 region has the DNA TGCGCCAGCAGCTTGGCCACTCCTAACACCGGGGAGCTGTTTTTT. Its translation: CASSLATPNTGELFF. The genes are TRBV5-1 and TRBJ2-2; D is unclear. CDR3 length equals 15 residues. CDR1 and CDR2 (germline): SGHRS, YFSETQ. The V and J ends lost 0 bases and 2 bases respectively, with 8 bases between them. The full variable domain, with the rest looked up from reference TRBV5-1 and TRBJ2-2, is KAGVTQTPRYLIKTRGQQVTLSCSPISGHRSVSWYQQTPGQGLQFLFEYFSETQRNKGNFPGRFSGRQFSNSRSEMNVSTLELGDSALYLCASSLATPNTGELFFGEGSRLTVL.

This chain joins TRBV7-6 and TRBJ2-3, with 12 bases that match TRBD2. CDR1 and CDR2 from the germline V gene are SGHVS and FNYEAQ. Germline trimming cut 1 base from V and 3 bases from J; bases unmatched to any gene: 5. The CDR3 sequence is 17 residues long. CDR3 sequence: CASSLGTSGIGTDTQYF. CDR3 DNA sequence: TGTGCCAGCAGCTTAGGGACTAGCGGGATAGGGACAGATACGCAGTATTTT.

The genes are TRBV6-1 and TRBJ2-7; 7 nucleotides match TRBD2. The V segment lost 2 bases and the J segment 4 bases; nucleotides outside the gene matches: 5. Per germline, CDR1 MNHNS and CDR2 SASEGT. The CDR3 is made up of 14 amino acids. The CDR3 DNA is TGTGCCAGCAGTGAATGGCGGGAGAGGTACGAGCAGTACTTC. Its protein product is CASSEWRERYEQYF.

This chain connects TRBV29-1 to TRBJ2-1, with D possibly being TRBD1 (5 bases). The V end lost 3 bases, the J end lost 10 bases, and 13 bases lay between the germline ends. Per the germline V gene, CDR1 is SQVTM and CDR2 is ANQGSEA. The CDR3 totals 12 residues. The CDR3 nucleotides are TGCAGCGTTGACAGAGGTAGGGGCGAGCAGTTCTTC. This gives the protein CSVDRGRGEQFF.

At least ten counts were recorded for this clonotype. CDR3 DNA: TGTGCCAGCAGCTTATCCGGGGACACAGATACGCAGTATTTT. Encoded protein: CASSLSGDTDTQYF. The chain combines TRBV11-1 with TRBJ2-3; maybe TRBD2 (5 bases). The CDR3 is 14 amino acids. The V and J ends lost 2 bases and 2 bases respectively, with 8 bases between them. CDR1 is SGHAT, CDR2 FQDESV, per germline (reference sequence).

This clonotype was seen many times. The V call is TRBV30, the J call TRBJ2-2; D may be TRBD1 (7 bases). Germline lookup yields CDR1 GTSNPN and CDR2 SVGIG (reference sequence). CDR3 length: 17 residues. Trimming left V 0 bases short and J 4 bases short, with 18 bases between. This CDR3 reads CAWSVRWRGRVTGELFF. For the CDR3, the DNA is TGTGCCTGGAGTGTACGGTGGAGGGGGCGCGTCACCGGGGAGCTGTTTTTT. Drawing the rest from reference TRBV30 and TRBJ2-2, the complete variable domain is SQTIHQWPATLVQPVGSPLSLECTVEGTSNPNLYWYRQAAGRGLQLLFYSVGIGQISSEVPQNLSASRPQDRQFILSSKKLLLSDSGFYLCAWSVRWRGRVTGELFFGEGSRLTVL.

The CDR3 DNA is TGCAGTGCTCTACTTGAACAGGGACGAAGAAGCAATCAGCCCCAGCATTTT. Protein sequence: CSALLEQGRRSNQPQHF. The chain carries TRBV20-1 and TRBJ1-5, with TRBD1 as a possible D gene (6 bases). The CDR3 contains 17 residues. CDR1 is DFQATT, CDR2 SNEGSKA, per germline (reference sequence). Trimming cost V 5 bases and J 1 base, with 21 bases left between them.